One and the same sample provided the 13 T cell receptor beta chains below, sequenced in a study of cytomegalovirus exposure and HLA in healthy donors. The PCR contained 60 Vbeta and 13 Jbeta primers. Repertoires were generated with immunoSEQ multiplex PCR, while TCRdb's copy carries only in-frame clones and drops some. The sample has some 160,000 clones; around 81% are singletons. The material sequenced was PBMCs. These TCRs come from a man aged 35 to 55 in good health and CMV-seronegative.

CDR3 amino acids: CASSEGPGRETQYF. CDR3 in DNA: TGTGCCAGCAGCGAGGGCCCAGGGAGGGAGACCCAGTACTTC. This chain links TRBV7-6 with TRBJ2-5; TRBD2 is a possible D gene (6 bases). V was cut by 5 bases and J by 5 bases, with 15 bases left in between. CDR3 length: 14 residues. Germline V gives CDR1 SGHVS, CDR2 FNYEAQ.

The rearrangement joins TRBV15 to TRBJ2-7; tentatively, D is TRBD2 (5 bases). The CDR3 extends over 14 amino acids. Germline CDR1 and CDR2: LNHNV and YYDKDF (reference sequence). Trimming stripped 3 bases from V and 2 bases from J, with 11 bases between. CDR3 in amino acids: CATSSVTGTYEQYF. CDR3 sequence (DNA): TGTGCCACCAGCAGCGTGACGGGAACCTACGAGCAGTACTTC.

The chain uses TRBV27 and TRBJ2-3; no firm D call. CDR3 size: 12 residues. The germline gives CDR1 MNHEY, CDR2 SMNVEV (reference sequence). The V gene lost 5 bases and the J gene lost 6 bases, with 9 bases spanning the gap. CDR3 sequence (DNA): TGTGCCAGCAGTACACTCGGGGATACGCAGTATTTT. It specifies CASSTLGDTQYF.

CDR3 nucleotides: TGTGCCAGCAGCCCACGACTTGACAGGGGAAATTCACCCCTCCACTTT. This encodes CASSPRLDRGNSPLHF. The chain recombines TRBV7-9 with TRBJ1-6; 8 bases are shared with TRBD1. The length of the CDR3 is 16 residues. Losses at the gene ends were 5 bases for V and 7 bases for J; bases not matched to a gene: 10. Per germline, CDR1 SEHNR and CDR2 FQNEAQ (reference sequence).

This chain uses TRBV6-4 with TRBJ2-3; 7 nucleotides line up with TRBD1. The CDR3 covers 14 residues. The germline gives CDR1 MRHNA, CDR2 SNTAGT. The V segment lost 3 bases and the J segment 5 bases; nucleotides outside the gene matches: 5. CDR3 residues: CASSERTGVDTQYF. Here the CDR3 DNA reads TGTGCCAGCAGTGAACGAACAGGGGTAGATACGCAGTATTTT.

J is TRBJ1-6 and V is TRBV19; a possible D gene is TRBD1 (5 bases). Trimming stripped 4 bases from V and 7 bases from J, with 11 bases between. In germline, CDR1 is LNHDA, CDR2 SQIVND (reference sequence). This CDR3 comprises 14 residues. The CDR3 sequence: CASSTWGGNSPLHF. The CDR3 DNA reads TGTGCCAGTAGTACCTGGGGCGGAAATTCACCCCTCCACTTT.

CDR3 coding DNA: TGTGCCAGCAGCTTACGGGGGGGCACTGAAGCTTTCTTT. Protein product: CASSLRGGTEAFF. The gene calls are TRBV6-5 and TRBJ1-1; D is perhaps TRBD1 (5 bases). Trimming removed 6 bases from V and 4 bases from J, with 12 bases in between. The CDR3 is made up of 13 amino acids. Per the germline V gene, CDR1 is MNHEY and CDR2 is SVGAGI.

This clone has more than one count but fewer than ten. The chain carries TRBV30 and TRBJ1-3; 9 nucleotides agree with TRBD1. The CDR3 extends over 16 amino acids. Trimming took 3 bases from V and 4 from J; bases not matched to a gene: 10. Germline V gene lookup returns CDR1 GTSNPN and CDR2 SVGIG (reference sequence). The CDR3: CAWRPPGQGSGNTIYF. The CDR3 DNA reads as TGTGCCTGGAGGCCCCCGGGACAGGGATCCGGAAACACCATATATTTT.

This clone has a single count. The rearrangement joins TRBV7-2 to TRBJ2-7, with 8 nucleotides matching TRBD1. Per the germline V gene, CDR1 is SGHTA and CDR2 is FQGNSA. This CDR3 has 15 residues. With 5 bases clipped from V and 3 bases from J, the junction kept 9 bases outside the gene matches. The CDR3 is CASSLPGQVVYEQYF. In DNA form, the CDR3 reads TGTGCCAGCAGCCTACCGGGACAGGTCGTCTACGAGCAGTACTTC. Full variable domain (missing parts from reference TRBV7-2 and TRBJ2-7): GAGVSQSPSNKVTEKGKDVELRCDPISGHTALYWYRQSLGQGLEFLIYFQGNSAPDKSGLPSDRFSAERTGGSVSTLTIQRTQQEDSAVYLCASSLPGQVVYEQYFGPGTRLTVT.

CDR3 protein: CASSQEGPAGVFYEQYF. The CDR3 nucleotides read TGCGCCAGCAGCCAAGAGGGACCAGCGGGAGTTTTTTACGAGCAGTACTTC. V gene TRBV4-3 combines with J gene TRBJ2-7, with 8 bases fitting TRBD2. Germline V gene lookup returns CDR1 LGHNA and CDR2 YSLEER. V lost 0 bases and J lost 4; bases outside the gene matches: 11. This CDR3 spans 17 amino acids.

V and J are TRBV19 and TRBJ2-5; D gene uncertain. Germline V lookup: CDR1 LNHDA, CDR2 SQIVND (reference sequence). The ends were cut back, 4 bases at V and 0 bases at J, with 3 bases in the middle. This CDR3 has 12 residues. The CDR3 DNA reads as TGTGCCAGTAGTACAAACCAAGAGACCCAGTACTTC. It specifies CASSTNQETQYF. The full variable domain, in which reference TRBV19 and TRBJ2-5 provide the parts outside the CDR3, is DGGITQSPKYLFRKEGQNVTLSCEQNLNHDAMYWYRQDPGQGLRLIYYSQIVNDFQKGDIAEGYSVSREKKESFPLTVTSAQKNPTAFYLCASSTNQETQYFGPGTRLLVL.

CDR3 in DNA: TGTGCCAGCAGCTTGGCACTAGCGGGATCCGAGCAGTACTTC. Translating gives CASSLALAGSEQYF. The chain carries TRBV5-4 and TRBJ2-7; 10 bases align to TRBD2. CDR1 is SGHNT, CDR2 YYREEE, per germline (reference sequence). Trimming cost V 0 bases and J 6 bases; bases outside gene matches: 3. The CDR3 extends over 14 amino acids.

This clone was observed a handful of times. The chain carries TRBV6-1 and TRBJ2-3, with 7 bases aligning to TRBD1. The CDR3 is made up of 11 amino acids. J gave up 9 bases and V 8 bases, and 5 bases lay outside the gene matches. Germline CDR1 MNHNS, CDR2 SASEGT. The CDR3 sequence: CASGTGDTQYF. CDR3 DNA sequence: TGTGCCAGCGGAACAGGGGACACGCAGTATTTT.